These T cell receptor beta chains were read from a single sample in a study of a mutant IDH1 vaccine in newly diagnosed glioma. These TCRs' antigens remain unknown. Generated by immunoSEQ multiplex PCR, the TCRdb table keeps only in-frame clones and is missing some. The sample includes fewer than 75,000 clones, around 84% of them seen just once. Sequences were derived from PBMCs, sampled from a glioma patient whose treatment included an IDH1 peptide vaccine. The origin of the receptors is a woman in her forties or fifties with glioma. The CDR3 runs from the conserved cysteine through the conserved F or W. D genes are given only for firm matches. Rows give clone size only sometimes, using once, few, many, or a class for an expanded clone.

V gene,clone size,D gene,J gene,CDR3 DNA,CDR3 protein
TRBV7-2,once,-,TRBJ2-2,TGTGCCAGCAGCTTTGGAACAGCCGCCGGGGAGCTGTTTTTT,CASSFGTAAGELFF
TRBV6-5,-,TRBD1,TRBJ1-1,TGTGCCAGCAGTTACACCCGGGACAGAACTTTCTTT,CASSYTRDRTFF
TRBV5-1,-,-,TRBJ1-6,TGCGCCAGCAGCTTGGCGGGGGATACTGCCTATAATTCACCCCTCCACTTT,CASSLAGDTAYNSPLHF
TRBV19,-,-,TRBJ2-3,TGTGCCAGTCTCGACCTAGGCACAGATACGCAGTATTTT,CASLDLGTDTQYF
TRBV7-6,-,-,TRBJ2-3,TGTGCCAGCAGCTTAGCAGGGGCCAGCACAGATACGCAGTATTTT,CASSLAGASTDTQYF
TRBV9,-,-,TRBJ1-5,TGTGCCAGCAGCGTAGAGGGACACAGGAGGGGGTATAGCAATCAGCCCCAGCATTTT,CASSVEGHRRGYSNQPQHF
TRBV18,once,TRBD1,TRBJ2-3,TGTGCCAGCTCAGGGAACAGGGGGAGCACAGATACGCAGTATTTT,CASSGNRGSTDTQYF
TRBV19,few,-,TRBJ1-1,TGTGCCAGTAGTCCCTTTGCAGGTCTGAACACTGAAGCTTTCTTT,CASSPFAGLNTEAFF
TRBV29-1,-,-,TRBJ2-7,TGCAGCGCCCGTCAAGTCTACGAGCAGTACTTC,CSARQVYEQYF
TRBV2,-,-,TRBJ1-6,TGTGCCAGCAGTGTGGACAGCAGCTCCTATAATTCACCCCTCCACTTT,CASSVDSSSYNSPLHF
TRBV10-2,-,-,TRBJ1-5,TGCGCCAGCAGGGACAGTTACAATCAGCCCCAGCATTTT,CASRDSYNQPQHF
TRBV6-1,-,TRBD2,TRBJ2-5,TGTGCCAGCAGTGAGGCTAGCGGGGGGATCCAACAGTACTTC,CASSEASGGIQQYF
TRBV4-1,-,TRBD1,TRBJ2-7,TGCGCCAGCAGCCAAGACAAAGCTCAGGGGGACGAGCAGTACTTC,CASSQDKAQGDEQYF
TRBV7-2,-,-,TRBJ1-1,TGTGCCAGCAGCTATAACAGGGTAATGTTGGTCAACACTGAAGCTTTCTTT,CASSYNRVMLVNTEAFF
TRBV10-3,-,-,TRBJ1-1,TGTGCCATCAGTGAGCGTACAGGTCCGGCGGAAGCTTTCTTT,CAISERTGPAEAFF
TRBV5-4,-,-,TRBJ2-3,TGTGCCAGCAGCTTGGACATGACCTCTAGCACAGATACGCAGTATTTT,CASSLDMTSSTDTQYF
TRBV18,-,TRBD1,TRBJ2-2,TGTGCCAGCTCACCACCGGGACAGACGAACACCGGGGAGCTGTTTTTT,CASSPPGQTNTGELFF
TRBV29-1,-,-,TRBJ1-2,TGCAGCGTTGCGGACAGTAACTATGGCTACACCTTC,CSVADSNYGYTF
TRBV4-1,-,-,TRBJ1-1,TGCGCCAGCAGCCAAGATAGGGACACTGAAGCTTTCTTT,CASSQDRDTEAFF
TRBV9,-,-,TRBJ1-5,TGTGCCAGCAGCGTTCGGGGCAGTCTTTTTAGCAATCAGCCCCAGCATTTT,CASSVRGSLFSNQPQHF
TRBV5-1,-,-,TRBJ2-2,TGCGCCAGCAGCTTGGGAGACACAGACACCGGGGAGCTGTTTTTT,CASSLGDTDTGELFF
TRBV4-1,once,-,TRBJ2-1,TGCGCCAGCAGCCAAGTCGGGCAGGGATTAAGCAATGAGCAGTTCTTC,CASSQVGQGLSNEQFF
TRBV6-6,-,-,TRBJ1-3,TGTGCCAGCAGTCCAGGACGTAGCCTCTCTGGAAACACCATATATTTT,CASSPGRSLSGNTIYF
TRBV9,-,-,TRBJ2-2,TGTGCCAGCAGCGTATCCTGGACAAACACCGGGGAGCTGTTTTTT,CASSVSWTNTGELFF
TRBV29-1,-,-,TRBJ1-1,TGCAGCGTTACCCAAAAAGATGGGAGACCGAACACTGAAGCTTTCTTT,CSVTQKDGRPNTEAFF
TRBV30,-,-,TRBJ1-6,TGTGCCACCAATATCGTAGGAAATTCACCCCTCCACTTT,CATNIVGNSPLHF
TRBV7-9,-,-,TRBJ2-5,TGTGCCAGCAGCTTAGGGGTAGCGGAGAGGGAGACCCAGTACTTC,CASSLGVAERETQYF
TRBV5-1,once,-,TRBJ1-5,TGCGCCAGCAGCTATGGGACATTAGACAATCAGCCCCAGCATTTT,CASSYGTLDNQPQHF
TRBV7-9,-,-,TRBJ1-1,TGTGCCAGCACCGCGAACACTGAAGCTTTCTTT,CASTANTEAFF
TRBV6-5,few,-,TRBJ2-3,TGTGCCAGCAGTTACATCGGGACCGTGGGCGCAGATACGCAGTATTTT,CASSYIGTVGADTQYF
TRBV27,-,TRBD1,TRBJ2-7,TGTGCCAGCAAGTGGGGACAGGGGGCCTACGAGCAGTACTTC,CASKWGQGAYEQYF
TRBV7-9,-,-,TRBJ1-1,TGTGCCAGCATCCGGACAGCAGCGAACACTGAAGCTTTCTTT,CASIRTAANTEAFF
TRBV9,-,-,TRBJ1-2,TGTGCCAGCAGCGCCGCCGGGACAATTTATGGCTACACCTTC,CASSAAGTIYGYTF
TRBV6-1,-,TRBD1,TRBJ1-2,TGTGCCAGCAGTCGACAGGGTAAAGGTGGCTACACCTTC,CASSRQGKGGYTF
TRBV6-6,-,-,TRBJ2-3,TGTGCCAGCAGTTGGCTACCGACAGATACGCAGTATTTT,CASSWLPTDTQYF
TRBV19,-,-,TRBJ2-4,TGTGCCAGTACTACAGGTCTACTAGCCAAAAACATTCAGTACTTC,CASTTGLLAKNIQYF
TRBV19,-,TRBD1,TRBJ1-1,TGTGCCAGTAGTAAGGGGACAGGGTCCAGAAACACTGAAGCTTTCTTT,CASSKGTGSRNTEAFF
TRBV27,once,-,TRBJ1-1,TGTGCCAGCAGTTTTATAACGGGCACTGAAGCTTTCTTT,CASSFITGTEAFF
TRBV2,-,-,TRBJ2-5,TGTGCCAGCAGTGAAATGGGTGGCGCCCAGTACTTC,CASSEMGGAQYF
TRBV11-3,-,TRBD1,TRBJ2-5,TGTGCCAGCAGCCCCGGCCATGACGGGACAGGCAAAGAGACCCAGTACTTC,CASSPGHDGTGKETQYF
TRBV6-6,-,TRBD1,TRBJ1-4,TGTGCCAGCAGCCGGGGACAGGGAGGTGCTAATGAAAAACTGTTTTTT,CASSRGQGGANEKLFF
TRBV30,-,-,TRBJ2-5,TGTGCCGTCCTAGGGGGAGAGACCCAGTACTTC,CAVLGGETQYF
TRBV11-2,-,-,TRBJ2-5,TGTGCCAGCAGCTTAGGAGGTGGAGCGGCGACTCAGTACTTC,CASSLGGGAATQYF
TRBV19,-,TRBD2,TRBJ2-3,TGTGCCAGTAGAAGCGGGGGGGTTTTGGATACGCAGTATTTT,CASRSGGVLDTQYF
TRBV7-9,-,TRBD2,TRBJ2-1,TGTGCCAGCAGCCCTGCGGGAGTTAATGAGCAGTTCTTC,CASSPAGVNEQFF
TRBV6-6,-,TRBD1,TRBJ2-1,TGTGCCAGCAGCTCGGGACAGGGAAACTACAATGAGCAGTTCTTC,CASSSGQGNYNEQFF